These 5 T cell receptor beta chains were all obtained from the same sample, sequenced in a study of identical twins. TCRdb re-analysed the 5' RACE reads in MiXCR, keeping a single row per CDR3 protein. The table has roughly 1,500,000 distinct CDR3 sequences, roughly 35% seen once; the top ten hold under 0.35%. The sample was cord blood. The receptors originated from a newborn girl in good health.

The chain recombines TRBV2 with TRBJ2-1; weak D call: TRBD1 (6 bases). V was trimmed by 6 bases and J by 8 bases, leaving 11 bases between them. The CDR3 is 12 amino acids. CDR1 SNHLY and CDR2 FYNNEI come from the germline V gene. Written as DNA, the CDR3 is TGTGCCAGCAGGGGGGCCTGGTATGAGCAGTTCTTC. The encoded protein is CASRGAWYEQFF.

V and J are TRBV7-8 and TRBJ2-7, with a weak D call TRBD1 (5 bases). The CDR3 has 17 residues. Trimming took off 0 bases at V and 1 base at J, with 16 bases between the two ends. Germline V gives CDR1 SGHVS, CDR2 FQNEAQ. CDR3 protein: CASSLAPLWGLSYEQYF. The CDR3 DNA follows: TGTGCCAGCAGCTTAGCCCCTTTATGGGGCCTATCCTACGAGCAGTACTTC.

This clonotype was found many times. This sequence joins TRBV4-2 and TRBJ2-7; D is uncertain. Germline assignment: CDR1 LGHNA and CDR2 YNFKEQ. V lost 5 bases and J 1 base, leaving 12 bases between the germline ends. The CDR3 contains 14 residues. The CDR3 DNA follows: TGTGCCAGCAGCAGAAGAGGTTCGTCCTACGAGCAGTACTTC. Amino acid sequence: CASSRRGSSYEQYF.

The table lists this clonotype with a count of one. The genes are TRBV6-6 and TRBJ2-1, with TRBD1 as a possible D gene (5 bases). In germline, CDR1 is MNHNY, CDR2 SVGAGI (reference sequence). CDR3 length: 13 residues. Trimming removed 2 bases from V and 8 bases from J, with 10 bases in between. CDR3: CASSYAWGDEQFF. The CDR3 DNA is TGTGCCAGCAGTTACGCGTGGGGCGATGAGCAGTTCTTC.

The chain joins TRBV20-1 to TRBJ1-2; D possibly corresponds to TRBD1 (6 bases). Germline assignment: CDR1 DFQATT and CDR2 SNEGSKA (reference sequence). The V gene lost 2 bases and the J gene lost 3 bases, with 10 bases spanning the gap. The CDR3 runs 13 residues. The chain's CDR3 is CSARSGTYYGYTF. The CDR3, as DNA: TGCAGTGCTAGAAGCGGGACATACTATGGCTACACCTTC.